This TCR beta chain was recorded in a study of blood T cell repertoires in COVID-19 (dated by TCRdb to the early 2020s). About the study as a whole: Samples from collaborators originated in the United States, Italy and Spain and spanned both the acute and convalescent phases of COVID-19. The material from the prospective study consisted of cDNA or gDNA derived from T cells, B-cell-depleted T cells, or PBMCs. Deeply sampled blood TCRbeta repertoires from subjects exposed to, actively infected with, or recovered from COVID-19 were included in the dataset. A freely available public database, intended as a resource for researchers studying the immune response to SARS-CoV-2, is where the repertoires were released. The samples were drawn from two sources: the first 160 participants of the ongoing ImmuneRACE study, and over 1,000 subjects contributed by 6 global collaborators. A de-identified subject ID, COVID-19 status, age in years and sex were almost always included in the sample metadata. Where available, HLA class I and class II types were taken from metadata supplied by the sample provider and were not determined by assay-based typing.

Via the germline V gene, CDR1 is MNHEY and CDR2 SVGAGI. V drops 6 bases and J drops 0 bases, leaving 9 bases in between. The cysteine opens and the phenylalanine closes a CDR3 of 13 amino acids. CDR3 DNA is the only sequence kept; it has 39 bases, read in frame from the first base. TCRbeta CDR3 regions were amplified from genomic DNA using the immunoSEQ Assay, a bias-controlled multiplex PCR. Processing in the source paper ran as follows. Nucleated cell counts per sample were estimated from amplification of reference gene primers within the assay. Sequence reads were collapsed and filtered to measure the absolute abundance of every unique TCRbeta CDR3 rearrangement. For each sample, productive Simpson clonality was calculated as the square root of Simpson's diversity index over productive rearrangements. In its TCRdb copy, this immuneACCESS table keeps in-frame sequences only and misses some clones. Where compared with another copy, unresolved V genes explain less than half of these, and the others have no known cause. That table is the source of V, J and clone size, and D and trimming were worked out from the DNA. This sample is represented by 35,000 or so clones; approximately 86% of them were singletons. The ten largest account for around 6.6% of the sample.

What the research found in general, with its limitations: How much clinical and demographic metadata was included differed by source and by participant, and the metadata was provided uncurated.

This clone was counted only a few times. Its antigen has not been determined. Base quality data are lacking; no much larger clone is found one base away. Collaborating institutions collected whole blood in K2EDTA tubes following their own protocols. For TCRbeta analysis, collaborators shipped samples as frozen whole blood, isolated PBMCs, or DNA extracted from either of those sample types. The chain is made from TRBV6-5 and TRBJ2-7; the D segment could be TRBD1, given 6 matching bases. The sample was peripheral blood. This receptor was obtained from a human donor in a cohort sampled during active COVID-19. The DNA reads TGTGCCAGCAGCAGGGGACCCTCCTACGAGCAGTACTTC. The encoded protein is CASSRGPSYEQYF.